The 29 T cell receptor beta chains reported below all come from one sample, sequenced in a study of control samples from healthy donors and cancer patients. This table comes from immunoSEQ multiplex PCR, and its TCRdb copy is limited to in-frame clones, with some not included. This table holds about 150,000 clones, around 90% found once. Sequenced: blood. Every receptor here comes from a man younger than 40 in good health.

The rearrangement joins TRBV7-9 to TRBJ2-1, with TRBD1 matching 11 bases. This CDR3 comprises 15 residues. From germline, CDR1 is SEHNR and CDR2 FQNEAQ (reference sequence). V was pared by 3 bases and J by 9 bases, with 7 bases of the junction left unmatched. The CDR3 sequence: CASSFRTGGLSEQFF. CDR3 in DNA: TGTGCCAGCAGCTTCCGGACAGGGGGCTTGTCTGAGCAGTTCTTC.

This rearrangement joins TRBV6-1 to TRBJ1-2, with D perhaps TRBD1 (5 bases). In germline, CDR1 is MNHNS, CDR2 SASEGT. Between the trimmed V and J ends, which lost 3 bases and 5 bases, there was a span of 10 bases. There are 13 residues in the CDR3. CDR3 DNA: TGTGCCAGCAGTGACGGGGCGGAATATGGCTACACCTTC. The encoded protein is CASSDGAEYGYTF.

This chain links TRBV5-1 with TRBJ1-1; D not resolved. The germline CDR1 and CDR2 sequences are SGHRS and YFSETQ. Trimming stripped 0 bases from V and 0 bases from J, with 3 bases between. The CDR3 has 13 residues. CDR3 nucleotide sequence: TGCGCCAGCAGCTTGGAGGTGAACACTGAAGCTTTCTTT. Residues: CASSLEVNTEAFF. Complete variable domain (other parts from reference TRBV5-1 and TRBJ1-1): KAGVTQTPRYLIKTRGQQVTLSCSPISGHRSVSWYQQTPGQGLQFLFEYFSETQRNKGNFPGRFSGRQFSNSRSEMNVSTLELGDSALYLCASSLEVNTEAFFGQGTRLTVV.

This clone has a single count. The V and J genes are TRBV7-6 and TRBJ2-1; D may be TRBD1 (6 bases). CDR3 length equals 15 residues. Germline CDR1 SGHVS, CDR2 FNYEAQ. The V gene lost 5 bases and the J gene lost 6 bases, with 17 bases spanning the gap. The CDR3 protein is CASSTYPGHTNEQFF. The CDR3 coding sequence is TGTGCCAGCAGCACCTACCCGGGACACACCAATGAGCAGTTCTTC.

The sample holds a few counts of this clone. CDR3 protein: CASNIGGFVGSYEQYF. The CDR3 region has the DNA TGTGCCAGCAACATAGGGGGTTTCGTTGGATCCTACGAGCAGTACTTC. J is TRBJ2-7 and V is TRBV28; tentatively, D is TRBD1 (6 bases). The CDR3 covers 16 residues. Between the trimmed V and J ends, which lost 7 bases and 1 base, there was a span of 20 bases. Germline V gives CDR1 MDHEN, CDR2 SYDVKM.

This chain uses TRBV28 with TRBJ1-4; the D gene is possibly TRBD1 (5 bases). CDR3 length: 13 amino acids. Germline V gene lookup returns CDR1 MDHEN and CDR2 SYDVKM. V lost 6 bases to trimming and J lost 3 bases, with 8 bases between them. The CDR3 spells CASRKTANEKLFF. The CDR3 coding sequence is TGTGCCAGCAGGAAGACAGCTAATGAAAAACTGTTTTTT.

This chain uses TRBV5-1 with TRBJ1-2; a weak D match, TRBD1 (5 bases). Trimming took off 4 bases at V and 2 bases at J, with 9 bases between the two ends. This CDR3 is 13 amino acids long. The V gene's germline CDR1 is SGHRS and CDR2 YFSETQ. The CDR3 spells CASSPGHNYGYTF. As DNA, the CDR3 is TGCGCCAGCAGCCCAGGACACAACTATGGCTACACCTTC.

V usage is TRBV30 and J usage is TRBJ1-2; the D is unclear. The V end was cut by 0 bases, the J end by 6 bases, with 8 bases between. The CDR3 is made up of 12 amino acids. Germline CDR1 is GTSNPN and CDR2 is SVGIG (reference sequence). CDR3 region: CAWSVFGDGYTF. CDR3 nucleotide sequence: TGTGCCTGGAGTGTATTTGGGGATGGCTACACCTTC.

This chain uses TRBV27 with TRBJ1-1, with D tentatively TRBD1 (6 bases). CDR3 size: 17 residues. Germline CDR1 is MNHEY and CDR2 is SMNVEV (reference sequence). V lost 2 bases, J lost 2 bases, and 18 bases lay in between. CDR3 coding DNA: TGTGCCAGCAGTTTAGGTGTGGGGGGGCGGCCAAACACTGAAGCTTTCTTT. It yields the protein CASSLGVGGRPNTEAFF.

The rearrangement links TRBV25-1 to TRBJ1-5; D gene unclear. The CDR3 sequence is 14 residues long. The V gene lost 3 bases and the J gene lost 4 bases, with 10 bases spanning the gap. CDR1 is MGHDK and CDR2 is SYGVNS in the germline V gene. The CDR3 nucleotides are TGTGCCAGCAGTGACGGATTTTCAAATCAGCCCCAGCATTTT. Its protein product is CASSDGFSNQPQHF.

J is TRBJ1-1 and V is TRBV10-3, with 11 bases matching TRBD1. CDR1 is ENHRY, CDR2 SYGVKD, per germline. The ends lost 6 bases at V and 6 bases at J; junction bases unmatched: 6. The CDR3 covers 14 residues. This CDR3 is CAIRTPGQGAEAFF. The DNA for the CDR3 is TGTGCCATCAGGACGCCGGGACAGGGGGCTGAAGCTTTCTTT.

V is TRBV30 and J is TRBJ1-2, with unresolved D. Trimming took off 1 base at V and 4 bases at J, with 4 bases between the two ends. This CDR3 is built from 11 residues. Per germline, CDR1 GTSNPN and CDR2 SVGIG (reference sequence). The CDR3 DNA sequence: TGTGCCTGGAGTGGGGGCTATGGCTACACCTTC. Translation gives CAWSGGYGYTF.

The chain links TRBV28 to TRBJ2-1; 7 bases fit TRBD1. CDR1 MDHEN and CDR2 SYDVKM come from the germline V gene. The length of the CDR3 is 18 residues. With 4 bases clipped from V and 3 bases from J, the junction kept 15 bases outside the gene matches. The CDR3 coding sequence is TGTGCCAGCAGTTCGCCCCGAATCCTACAGGGGATCTACAATGAGCAGTTCTTC. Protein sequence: CASSSPRILQGIYNEQFF. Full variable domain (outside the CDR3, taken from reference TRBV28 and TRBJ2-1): DVKVTQSSRYLVKRTGEKVFLECVQDMDHENMFWYRQDPGLGLRLIYFSYDVKMKEKGDIPEGYSVSREKKERFSLILESASTNQTSMYLCASSSPRILQGIYNEQFFGPGTRLTVL.

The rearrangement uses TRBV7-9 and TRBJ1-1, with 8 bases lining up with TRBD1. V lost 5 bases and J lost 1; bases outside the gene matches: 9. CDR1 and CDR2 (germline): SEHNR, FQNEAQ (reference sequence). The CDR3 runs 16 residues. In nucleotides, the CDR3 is TGTGCCAGCAGCACACCTTTACAGGGGGGGAACACTGAAGCTTTCTTT. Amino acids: CASSTPLQGGNTEAFF.

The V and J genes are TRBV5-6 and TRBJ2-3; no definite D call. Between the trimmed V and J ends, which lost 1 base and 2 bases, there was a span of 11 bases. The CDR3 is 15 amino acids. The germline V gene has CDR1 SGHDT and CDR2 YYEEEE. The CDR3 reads CASSLLRLNTDTQYF. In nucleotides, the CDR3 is TGTGCCAGCAGCTTGTTACGTCTTAACACAGATACGCAGTATTTT.

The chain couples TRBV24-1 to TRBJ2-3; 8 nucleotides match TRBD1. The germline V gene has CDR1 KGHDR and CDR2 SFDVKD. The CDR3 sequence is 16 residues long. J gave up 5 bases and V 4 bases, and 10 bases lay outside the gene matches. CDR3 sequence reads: CATSDEGQGARDTQYF. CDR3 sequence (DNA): TGTGCCACCAGTGACGAGGGGCAGGGGGCAAGAGATACGCAGTATTTT.

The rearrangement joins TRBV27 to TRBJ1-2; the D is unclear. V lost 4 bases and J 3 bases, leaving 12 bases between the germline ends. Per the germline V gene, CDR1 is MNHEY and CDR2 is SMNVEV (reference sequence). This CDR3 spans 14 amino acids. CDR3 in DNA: TGTGCCAGCAGTTCCAGCCCCCCTTACTATGGCTACACCTTC. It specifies CASSSSPPYYGYTF.

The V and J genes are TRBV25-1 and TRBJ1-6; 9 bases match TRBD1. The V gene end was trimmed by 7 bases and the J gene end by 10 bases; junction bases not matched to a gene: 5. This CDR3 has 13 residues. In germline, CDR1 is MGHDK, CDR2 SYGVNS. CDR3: CASTDRGNSPLHF. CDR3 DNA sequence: TGTGCCAGCACGGACAGGGGAAACTCACCCCTCCACTTT.

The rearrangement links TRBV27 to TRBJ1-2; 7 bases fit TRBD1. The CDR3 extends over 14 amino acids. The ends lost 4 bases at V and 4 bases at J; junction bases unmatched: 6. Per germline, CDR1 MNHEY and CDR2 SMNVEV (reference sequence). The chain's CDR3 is CASSYDREGYGYTF. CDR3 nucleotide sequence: TGTGCCAGCAGTTATGACAGGGAAGGCTATGGCTACACCTTC.

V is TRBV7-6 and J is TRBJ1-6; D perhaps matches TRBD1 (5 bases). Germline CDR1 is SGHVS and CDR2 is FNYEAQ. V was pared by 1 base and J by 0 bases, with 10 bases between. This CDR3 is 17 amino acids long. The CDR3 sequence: CASSLGGGSSYNSPLHF. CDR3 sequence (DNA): TGTGCCAGCAGCTTAGGGGGGGGGAGCTCCTATAATTCACCCCTCCACTTT. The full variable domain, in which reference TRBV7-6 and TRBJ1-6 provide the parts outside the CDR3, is GAGVSQSPRYKVTKRGQDVALRCDPISGHVSLYWYRQALGQGPEFLTYFNYEAQQDKSGLPNDRFSAERPEGSISTLTIQRTEQRDSAMYRCASSLGGGSSYNSPLHFGNGTRLTVT.

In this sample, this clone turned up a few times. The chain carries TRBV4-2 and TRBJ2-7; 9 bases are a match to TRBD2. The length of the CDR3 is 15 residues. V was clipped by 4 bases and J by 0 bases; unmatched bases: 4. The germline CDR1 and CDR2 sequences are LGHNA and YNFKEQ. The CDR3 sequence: CASSPSGGSSYEQYF. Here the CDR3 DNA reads TGTGCCAGCAGCCCCAGCGGGGGGAGCTCCTACGAGCAGTACTTC.

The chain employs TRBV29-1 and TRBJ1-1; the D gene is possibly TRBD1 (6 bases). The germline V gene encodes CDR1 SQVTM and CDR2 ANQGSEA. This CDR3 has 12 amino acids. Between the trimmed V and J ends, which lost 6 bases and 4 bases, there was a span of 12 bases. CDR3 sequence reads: CSVVTGFTEAFF. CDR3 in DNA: TGCAGCGTAGTGACAGGTTTCACTGAAGCTTTCTTT.

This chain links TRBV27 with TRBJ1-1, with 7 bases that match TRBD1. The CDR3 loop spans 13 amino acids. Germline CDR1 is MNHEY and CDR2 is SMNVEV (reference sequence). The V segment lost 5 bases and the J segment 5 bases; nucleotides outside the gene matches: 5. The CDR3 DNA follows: TGTGCCAGCAGTCAACAGGGGAGGACTGAAGCTTTCTTT. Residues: CASSQQGRTEAFF.

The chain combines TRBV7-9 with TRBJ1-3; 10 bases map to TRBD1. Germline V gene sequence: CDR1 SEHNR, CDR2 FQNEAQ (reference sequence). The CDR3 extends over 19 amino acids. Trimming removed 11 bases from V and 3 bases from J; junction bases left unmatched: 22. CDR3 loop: CAGSRPFPGDRGYGNTIYF. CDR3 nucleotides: TGTGCCGGAAGCCGGCCCTTCCCGGGGGACAGGGGCTATGGAAACACCATATATTTT.

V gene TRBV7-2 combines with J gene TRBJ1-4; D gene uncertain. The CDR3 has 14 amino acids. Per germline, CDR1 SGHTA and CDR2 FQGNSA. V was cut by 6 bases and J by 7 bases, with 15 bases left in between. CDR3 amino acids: CASSPTYSGEKLFF. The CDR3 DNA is TGTGCCAGCAGTCCGACATACTCGGGTGAAAAACTGTTTTTT.

CDR3 sequence (DNA): TGTGCCAGCAGACGGAAAGACAGGGTTAATGGCTACACCTTC. Its protein is CASRRKDRVNGYTF. The chain recombines TRBV5-4 with TRBJ1-2; TRBD1 agrees at 7 bases. The germline V gene has CDR1 SGHNT and CDR2 YYREEE (reference sequence). The trim removed 5 bases at V and 6 bases at J, leaving 10 bases unmatched. There are 14 residues in the CDR3.

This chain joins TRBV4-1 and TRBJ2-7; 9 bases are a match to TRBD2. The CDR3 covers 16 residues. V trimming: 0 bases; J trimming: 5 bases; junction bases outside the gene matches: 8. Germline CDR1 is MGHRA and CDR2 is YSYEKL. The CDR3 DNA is TGCGCCAGCAGCCAAGATCCCGCGGGGGGGCTCGACGAGCAGTACTTC. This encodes CASSQDPAGGLDEQYF.

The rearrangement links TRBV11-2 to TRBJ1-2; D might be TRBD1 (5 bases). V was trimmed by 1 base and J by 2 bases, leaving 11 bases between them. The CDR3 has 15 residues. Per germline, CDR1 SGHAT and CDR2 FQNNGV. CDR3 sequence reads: CASSLGDRDNYGYTF. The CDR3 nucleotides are TGTGCCAGCAGCTTAGGGGATCGGGACAACTATGGCTACACCTTC.

CDR3 bases: TGTGCCAGCAGTGAAGCTAGGTCACCCCTCCACTTT. It encodes CASSEARSPLHF. J is TRBJ1-6 and V is TRBV6-1; D gene ambiguous. From germline, CDR1 is MNHNS and CDR2 SASEGT. The CDR3 has 12 residues. Trimming left V 0 bases short and J 10 bases short, with 4 bases between.